These T cell receptor beta chains were read from a single sample in a study of OX40 agonist ivuxolimab in advanced cancers. The data were produced by immunoSEQ multiplex PCR, yet TCRdb's version contains in-frame clones alone and is incomplete. The sample has about 24,000 clones; roughly 91% are singletons. The specimen was CD4+ or CD8+ T cells sorted from blood, collected in a trial of the OX40 agonist ivuxolimab. Source of these receptors: an adult with an advanced solid tumor such as melanoma, head and neck, liver or kidney cancer. CDR3s include the opening cysteine and the closing phenylalanine or tryptophan. A D gene is named only where the DNA matches it firmly. Clone size is given for some rows only: seen once, a few or many times, or a class if the clone is expanded.

v_call,j_call,clone_size,d_call,cdr3_nt,cdr3_aa
TRBV11-3,TRBJ2-3,.,.,TGTGCCAGCAGCCCGGGAGATACGCAGTATTTT,CASSPGDTQYF
TRBV7-9,TRBJ2-2,.,TRBD1,TGTGCCAGCAGCCGATTCGGGACAGGGAAATCCGGGGAGCTGTTTTTT,CASSRFGTGKSGELFF
TRBV6-1,TRBJ1-5,.,.,TGTGCCAGCAGTGAGGGGGCATATCAGCCCCAGCATTTT,CASSEGAYQPQHF
TRBV29-1,TRBJ2-3,.,TRBD2,TGCAGCGTTCCAAGCGGGGGGGCCACAGATACGCAGTATTTT,CSVPSGGATDTQYF
TRBV19,TRBJ1-1,.,TRBD1,TGTGCCAGTAGAAAAAGCCGACAGGGGGGGACTGAAGCTTTCTTT,CASRKSRQGGTEAFF
TRBV10-3,TRBJ1-5,.,.,TGTGCCATCAGTGACAGGGTCGATCAGCCCCAGCATTTT,CAISDRVDQPQHF
TRBV7-9,TRBJ2-7,.,.,TGTGCCAGCAGCTTTCGGGGCTCCTCCTACGAGCAGTACTTC,CASSFRGSSYEQYF
TRBV6-6,TRBJ1-6,.,.,TGTGCCAGCAGGGAAACAGAGAATTCACCCCTCCACTTT,CASRETENSPLHF
TRBV30,TRBJ2-5,.,.,TGTGCCTATACCTCTCGGGGGGCGGGGGAGACCCAGTACTTC,CAYTSRGAGETQYF
TRBV9,TRBJ2-2,.,TRBD2,TGTGCCAGCAGCGTAGCTCCCGGGAGGGCCGCCGGGGAGCTGTTTTTT,CASSVAPGRAAGELFF
TRBV5-1,TRBJ2-5,.,TRBD1,TGCGCCAGCAGCTTGGGGGACAGGGGAGAGGAGACCCAGTACTTC,CASSLGDRGEETQYF
TRBV2,TRBJ1-1,.,TRBD1,TGTGCCAGCAGTGGCCTCGGGACAGGGCGGGGAGCTTATCAAGCTTTCTTT,CASSGLGTGRGAYQAFF
TRBV5-6,TRBJ2-3,.,.,TGTGCCAGCAGCTTGACAGATACGCAGTATTTT,CASSLTDTQYF
TRBV6-5,TRBJ2-6,.,.,TGTGCCAGCAGTTACTCGGCCTCTGGGGCCAACGTCCTGACTTTC,CASSYSASGANVLTF
TRBV11-3,TRBJ1-4,.,.,TGTGCCAGCAGCTTAGATCATCAGGGAATCAATGAAAAACTGTTTTTT,CASSLDHQGINEKLFF
TRBV11-3,TRBJ2-7,.,TRBD2,TGTGCCAGCAGCGACGACGTTAGCGGGAGGGCCGACTCCTATAGTTACGAGCAGTACTTC,CASSDDVSGRADSYSYEQYF
TRBV4-1,TRBJ2-3,.,.,TGCGCCAGCAGCCATTTGTTTGGATCCGTTGCCACAGATACGCAGTATTTT,CASSHLFGSVATDTQYF
TRBV7-9,TRBJ2-5,.,.,TGTGCCAGCAGCTTAGAGGGACGGCTACAGGAGACCCAGTACTTC,CASSLEGRLQETQYF
TRBV2,TRBJ2-3,once,TRBD1,TGTGCCAGCAGGACCCTCCAGGGGGCCAGCACAGATACGCAGTATTTT,CASRTLQGASTDTQYF
TRBV5-8,TRBJ2-1,.,.,TGTGCCAGCAGCTTGGGAGGGGCTGGTGAGCAGTTCTTC,CASSLGGAGEQFF
TRBV28,TRBJ1-2,once,TRBD1,TGTGCCAGCAGGCAACAGGGGATTGACTATGGCTACACCTTC,CASRQQGIDYGYTF
TRBV4-2,TRBJ2-1,medium-sized,TRBD2,TGTGCCAGCAGCCATTGGCTAGCGGGAGGTGAGCAGTTCTTC,CASSHWLAGGEQFF
TRBV4-1,TRBJ2-2,.,TRBD2,TGCGCCAGCAGCCAAGATAGAGCACTAGCGTACCCGGGCACCGGGGAGCTGTTTTTT,CASSQDRALAYPGTGELFF
TRBV10-3,TRBJ2-7,.,.,TGTGCCATCCGACAGGCAACCGACGAGCAGTACTTC,CAIRQATDEQYF
TRBV7-9,TRBJ2-1,.,TRBD2,TGTGCCAGCAGCCTATCGACTAGCGGGTGGGGAAGTGGGCAGTTCTTC,CASSLSTSGWGSGQFF
TRBV9,TRBJ2-1,.,.,TGTGCCAGCAGCGTAGTCGGACAATCCTACAATGAGCAGTTCTTC,CASSVVGQSYNEQFF
TRBV5-5,TRBJ2-7,.,.,TGTGCCAGCAGTGGCCCCGCCTACGAGCAGTACTTC,CASSGPAYEQYF
TRBV12-5,TRBJ2-1,.,TRBD2,TGTGCTAGTGGTTTGGTCGGCCCCGAGCTAGCGGGAAGGGGCAATGAGCAGTTCTTC,CASGLVGPELAGRGNEQFF
TRBV6-1,TRBJ2-1,.,.,TGTGCCAGCAGCCAATGGGCGGGACTCGATGAGCAGTTCTTC,CASSQWAGLDEQFF
TRBV5-8,TRBJ2-5,.,.,TGTGCCAGCAGCTTGGGGGAGGTGGGAACCCAGTACTTC,CASSLGEVGTQYF
TRBV6-1,TRBJ1-6,.,.,TGTGCCAGCAGTGAAGCCCAGGGTCAATCACCCCTCCACTTT,CASSEAQGQSPLHF
TRBV10-3,TRBJ2-2,.,.,TGTGCCATCAGTGGCCGCGAAGGCACCGGGGAGCTGTTTTTT,CAISGREGTGELFF
TRBV11-3,TRBJ2-5,few,.,TGTGCCAGCAGCTCCTTCAGGACGGGCCAAGAGACCCAGTACTTC,CASSSFRTGQETQYF
TRBV6-6,TRBJ1-2,.,TRBD1,TGTGCCAGCAGGGAAACAGGGGCGGATGGCTACACCTTC,CASRETGADGYTF
TRBV27,TRBJ2-5,.,.,TGTGCCCGTTTTCCCCAACGCGGGCCGGTTGGAGAGACCCAGTACTTC,CARFPQRGPVGETQYF
TRBV29-1,TRBJ1-2,.,.,TGCAGCGTTGACGTCTTGGACAACTATGGCTACACCTTC,CSVDVLDNYGYTF
TRBV9,TRBJ2-4,.,TRBD1,TGTGCCAGCAGCGGTCGGACAGGGTCAAACATTCAGTACTTC,CASSGRTGSNIQYF
TRBV25-1,TRBJ2-5,once,TRBD1,TGTGCCAGCAGTGATTCGGACAGGGACCAAGAGACCCAGTACTTC,CASSDSDRDQETQYF
TRBV5-6,TRBJ2-7,.,TRBD1,TGTGCCAGCAGCTTGGGGGCCGGGACAGGGATATACGAGCAGTACTTC,CASSLGAGTGIYEQYF
TRBV10-1,TRBJ2-1,.,TRBD2,TGCGCCAGCAGCGAGGGGGGGACTAGCGGGAGGGAGCAGTTCTTC,CASSEGGTSGREQFF
TRBV11-3,TRBJ1-1,.,.,TGTGCCAGCAGCCTAGGGTTGGATCCTGAAGCTTTCTTT,CASSLGLDPEAFF
TRBV29-1,TRBJ1-1,.,TRBD1,TGCAGCGCTCGACAGGGCTCGGACCCTGAAGCTTTCTTT,CSARQGSDPEAFF
TRBV6-5,TRBJ2-7,few,.,TGTGCCAGCACCACCCTGCTCGGCGAGCAGTACTTC,CASTTLLGEQYF
TRBV9,TRBJ1-4,.,TRBD1,TGTGCCAGCAGCGCTTGGGACAGGGATGAAAAACTGTTTTTT,CASSAWDRDEKLFF
TRBV28,TRBJ2-5,once,TRBD1,TGTGCCAGCAGTTTATCAGGAGGACAGGGCGAAGAGACCCAGTACTTC,CASSLSGGQGEETQYF
TRBV7-9,TRBJ2-1,.,.,TGTGCCAGCAGCTCCCGGGACTTTTCCTACAATGAGCAGTTCTTC,CASSSRDFSYNEQFF
TRBV28,TRBJ2-2,.,.,TGTGCCAGCAGCCAGAACACCGGGGAGCTGTTTTTT,CASSQNTGELFF
TRBV2,TRBJ2-4,.,TRBD2,TGTGCCAGCAGTGACCTAGCGGGAGTTTCACTAGCCAAAAACATTCAGTACTTC,CASSDLAGVSLAKNIQYF
TRBV6-1,TRBJ1-2,.,.,TGTGCCAGCAGTGAAGCGCCTATCTATGGCTACACCTTC,CASSEAPIYGYTF
TRBV2,TRBJ1-4,.,.,TGTGCCAGCAGTGAATTATTAAATGAAAAACTGTTTTTT,CASSELLNEKLFF
TRBV5-4,TRBJ1-4,.,.,TGTGCCAGCAGCTTAGGGGGGTCCTTTAATGAAAAACTGTTTTTT,CASSLGGSFNEKLFF
TRBV29-1,TRBJ2-5,.,.,TGCAGCGTTGAAGATCCTTTACCCCAGACCCAGTACTTC,CSVEDPLPQTQYF
TRBV5-5,TRBJ2-7,once,.,TGTGCCAGCAGCTTGGGGACAGCCTCCTACGAGCAGTACTTC,CASSLGTASYEQYF
TRBV4-3,TRBJ2-3,.,.,TGCGCCAGCAGCCAAGATTTGGGGGCGTTGGTGGTTTCCACAGATACGCAGTATTTT,CASSQDLGALVVSTDTQYF
TRBV10-3,TRBJ1-2,.,.,TGTGCCATCAGTAGACAAGCGAACTATGGCTACACCTTC,CAISRQANYGYTF
TRBV7-6,TRBJ2-2,.,TRBD2,TGTGCCAGCAGCTTGGGGACTAGCGGAAACACCGGGGAGCTGTTTTTT,CASSLGTSGNTGELFF
TRBV28,TRBJ2-1,.,.,TGTGCCAGCAAGGGCGGAACAAGCTCCTACAATGAGCAGTTCTTC,CASKGGTSSYNEQFF
TRBV11-2,TRBJ2-3,once,TRBD2,TGTGCCAGCAGCTTAGGGCTAGCGGACCGGGATACGCAGTATTTT,CASSLGLADRDTQYF
TRBV30,TRBJ2-1,once,.,TGTGCCTGGAGTGTATGGGGGGTAGTTCGCAATGAGCAGTTCTTC,CAWSVWGVVRNEQFF